This TCR beta chain was found in a study of cytomegalovirus exposure and HLA in healthy donors. General study results and limits: In a later analysis, common viral pathogens appeared linked to several of the most significant clusters. In a later analysis, TCR beta V- and J-gene trimming showed a link to a missense DCLRE1C variant. Most likely, a cluster of highly shared sequence variants arose as a sequencing artifact.

With respect to this clone: Its cognate antigen is unknown.

This PCR relied on a set of 60 Vbeta primers and 13 Jbeta primers. Profiled with immunoSEQ multiplex PCR; TCRdb holds only in-frame clones, not every one. The data hold under 200,000 clones, with more than 60% observed a single time. Sequenced sample: PBMCs. The sequence came from a male donor in good health and CMV-seronegative.

CDR3 sequence: CASSVASGLAGGTEYNEQFF. The CDR3 bases are TGTGCCAGCAGCGTAGCCTCGGGACTAGCGGGGGGGACGGAATACAATGAGCAGTTCTTC. The chain is built from TRBV9 and TRBJ2-1; 16 bases agree with TRBD2. The CDR3 has 20 amino acids. The trim removed 0 bases at V and 4 bases at J, leaving 10 bases unmatched. Per germline, CDR1 SGDLS and CDR2 YYNGEE.